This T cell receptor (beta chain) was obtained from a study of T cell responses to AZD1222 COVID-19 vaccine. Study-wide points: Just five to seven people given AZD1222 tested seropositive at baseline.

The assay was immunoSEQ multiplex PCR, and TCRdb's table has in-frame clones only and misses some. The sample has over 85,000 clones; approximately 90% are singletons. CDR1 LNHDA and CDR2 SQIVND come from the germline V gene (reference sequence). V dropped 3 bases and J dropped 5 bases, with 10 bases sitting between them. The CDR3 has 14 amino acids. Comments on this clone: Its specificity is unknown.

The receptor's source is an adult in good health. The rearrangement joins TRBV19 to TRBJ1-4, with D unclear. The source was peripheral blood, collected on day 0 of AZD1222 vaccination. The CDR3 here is CASSIPGANEKLFF. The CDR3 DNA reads TGTGCCAGTAGTATTCCAGGCGCGAATGAAAAACTGTTTTTT.